In this sample, the clone carrying this T cell receptor beta chain turned up a few times. Its specificity is unknown. The authors reverse transcribed all of the isolated RNA, so sequencing captured expressed TCRB transcripts. The protocol was immunoSEQ multiplex PCR, while the TCRdb copy is restricted to in-frame clones and leaves out a portion. The sample contains roughly 150,000 clones, 7% to 9.5% of which appear only once. These data come from a study of beta chain features in type 1 diabetes. Study-wide points: Among all four CD4+ subsets, Type 1 diabetes patients had TCRB CDR3s that were moderately but significantly shorter.

The sequenced sample consisted of central memory CD4+ T cells from blood. The sequence was obtained from a woman aged 25 to 39 with type 1 diabetes.

CDR3 amino acids: CASSPINSGANVLTF. CDR3 nucleotides: TGCGCCAGCAGCCCTATCAACTCTGGGGCCAACGTCCTGACTTTC. The chain is built from TRBV4-1 and TRBJ2-6, with no clear D. The CDR3 contains 15 residues. CDR1 is MGHRA, CDR2 YSYEKL, per germline. V was clipped by 4 bases and J by 0 bases, with 7 bases between them.